Listed below are T cell receptor beta chains from one sample, sequenced in a study of shared clonotypes between healthy human individuals. The protocol was immunoSEQ multiplex PCR, while the TCRdb copy is restricted to in-frame clones and leaves out a portion. Altogether around 700,000 clones are present, 92% being singletons, with the ten largest covering 24%. Sequenced sample: naive CD8+ T cells sorted from blood. Every receptor here comes from a young man in good health. CDR3s include the opening cysteine and the closing phenylalanine or tryptophan. D genes are given only for firm matches. Part of the rows lack a size; the others show once, few, many or a class for expanded clones.

once | TRBJ2-6 | TRBV10-3 | NA | CAISSGSGANVLTF | TGTGCCATCAGTTCAGGGTCTGGGGCCAACGTCCTGACTTTC
NA | TRBJ2-1 | TRBV14 | NA | CASSQDFGSSSYNEQFF | TGTGCCAGCAGCCAAGATTTTGGGTCTAGCTCCTACAATGAGCAGTTCTTC
NA | TRBJ2-1 | TRBV28 | TRBD2 | CASSPHPSSGSVYEQFF | TGTGCCAGCAGTCCACACCCCTCTAGCGGGAGCGTCTATGAGCAGTTCTTC
few | TRBJ2-7 | TRBV27 | NA | CASSYLSQGHEQYF | TGTGCCAGCAGTTACCTCTCCCAGGGGCACGAGCAGTACTTC
NA | TRBJ2-1 | TRBV27 | TRBD2 | CASRGGTSEYNEQFF | TGTGCCAGCCGAGGGGGGACTAGCGAGTACAATGAGCAGTTCTTC
once | TRBJ2-7 | TRBV28 | NA | CASRSPDSVSYEQYF | TGTGCCAGCAGAAGCCCCGATTCTGTGTCCTACGAGCAGTACTTC
NA | TRBJ1-1 | TRBV28 | NA | CASSPGLPEAFF | TGTGCCAGCAGTCCGGGACTCCCTGAAGCTTTCTTT
once | TRBJ1-1 | TRBV10-3 | TRBD1 | CATTGGRMNTEAFF | TGTGCCACAACAGGGGGCCGTATGAACACTGAAGCTTTCTTT
NA | TRBJ2-7 | TRBV29-1 | NA | CSVGPRAETVYEQYF | TGCAGCGTAGGCCCCAGGGCAGAAACTGTTTACGAGCAGTACTTC
NA | TRBJ1-2 | TRBV7-9 | NA | CASSLILGVYGYTF | TGTGCCAGCAGCTTAATCTTAGGAGTCTATGGCTACACCTTC
NA | TRBJ1-5 | TRBV15 | NA | CATSRDLGNQPQHF | TGTGCCACCAGCAGAGATTTGGGTAATCAGCCCCAGCATTTT
NA | TRBJ2-3 | TRBV9 | TRBD2 | CASGRAGGGTDTQYF | TGTGCCAGCGGCAGAGCGGGAGGGGGCACAGATACGCAGTATTTT
few | TRBJ2-2 | TRBV11-3 | NA | CASRQNTGELFF | TGTGCCAGCAGACAAAACACCGGGGAGCTGTTTTTT
NA | TRBJ2-3 | TRBV11-3 | TRBD1 | CASSPRDRVGDTQYF | TGTGCCAGCAGTCCCCGGGACAGGGTTGGAGATACGCAGTATTTT
NA | TRBJ2-3 | TRBV27 | NA | CASSFPTRSDTQYF | TGTGCCAGCAGTTTTCCCACTAGATCAGATACGCAGTATTTT
NA | TRBJ2-1 | TRBV10-3 | NA | CAIRRGEGPWDEQFF | TGTGCCATCAGGAGGGGGGAGGGGCCTTGGGATGAGCAGTTCTTC
NA | TRBJ2-7 | TRBV6-6 | NA | CASSPILGGQKDEQYF | TGTGCCAGCAGTCCAATTCTCGGGGGGCAGAAAGACGAGCAGTACTTC
NA | TRBJ1-1 | TRBV7-2 | NA | CASSYENTEAFF | TGTGCCAGCAGCTATGAGAACACTGAAGCTTTCTTT
once | TRBJ2-2 | TRBV7-3 | TRBD1 | CASSFAQGDTGELFF | TGTGCCAGCAGCTTTGCCCAGGGGGACACCGGGGAGCTGTTTTTT
NA | TRBJ1-5 | TRBV5-5 | NA | CASSFFGESQPQHF | TGTGCCAGCAGCTTCTTCGGAGAGAGTCAGCCCCAGCATTTT
NA | TRBJ2-7 | TRBV5-6 | NA | CASSLTGSSYAYF | TGTGCCAGCAGCTTGACAGGGTCAAGTTATGCGTACTTC
few | TRBJ1-2 | TRBV27 | NA | CASSLGVGGNYGYTF | TGTGCCAGCAGTTTAGGGGTCGGCGGGAACTATGGCTACACCTTC
NA | TRBJ2-3 | TRBV11-2 | NA | CASSSTPSTDTQYF | TGTGCCAGCAGCTCCACCCCTTCGACAGATACGCAGTATTTT
NA | TRBJ2-7 | TRBV27 | NA | CASSLDQPGEQYF | TGTGCCAGCAGTCTGGACCAACCGGGCGAGCAGTACTTC
NA | TRBJ2-7 | TRBV7-9 | TRBD2 | CASSASSGKYEQYF | TGTGCCAGCAGCGCCTCTAGCGGGAAGTACGAGCAGTACTTC
NA | TRBJ2-3 | TRBV10-2 | TRBD2 | CASSPTSGSLADTQYF | TGCGCCAGCAGCCCGACTAGCGGGAGCCTCGCAGATACGCAGTATTTT
NA | TRBJ2-7 | TRBV18 | TRBD2 | CASSPPTGGYEQYF | TGTGCCAGCTCACCCCCTACGGGAGGTTACGAGCAGTACTTC
NA | TRBJ2-7 | TRBV2 | NA | CAILDRYEQYF | TGTGCCATCCTGGACCGCTACGAGCAGTACTTC
once | TRBJ2-7 | TRBV14 | NA | CASSQAGSSYEQYF | TGTGCCAGCAGCCAAGCGGGCAGTTCCTACGAGCAGTACTTC
few | TRBJ2-3 | TRBV7-9 | TRBD2 | CASSSGSAQYF | TGTGCCAGCAGTAGCGGGAGTGCGCAGTATTTT
NA | TRBJ2-7 | TRBV30 | NA | CAWSVPGFTYEQYF | TGTGCCTGGAGTGTCCCCGGGTTCACCTACGAGCAGTACTTC
NA | TRBJ2-1 | TRBV5-1 | NA | CASSPAGGLATGASYNEQFF | TGCGCCAGCAGCCCAGCCGGGGGGCTAGCTACTGGCGCCTCCTACAATGAGCAGTTCTTC
NA | TRBJ2-1 | TRBV7-3 | TRBD2 | CASSPIPLGLASYNEQFF | TGTGCCAGCAGCCCTATACCTCTGGGACTAGCGAGCTACAATGAGCAGTTCTTC